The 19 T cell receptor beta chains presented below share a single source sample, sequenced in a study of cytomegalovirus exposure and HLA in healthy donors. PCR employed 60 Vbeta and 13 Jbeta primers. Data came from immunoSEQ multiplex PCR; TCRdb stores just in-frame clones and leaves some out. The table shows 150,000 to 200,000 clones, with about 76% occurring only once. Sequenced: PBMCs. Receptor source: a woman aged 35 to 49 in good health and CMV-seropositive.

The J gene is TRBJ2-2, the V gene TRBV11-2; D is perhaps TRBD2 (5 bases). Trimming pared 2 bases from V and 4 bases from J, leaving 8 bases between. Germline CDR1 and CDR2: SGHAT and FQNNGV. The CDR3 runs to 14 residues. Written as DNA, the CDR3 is TGTGCCAGCAGCTTAACGGGGATCACCGGGGAGCTGTTTTTT. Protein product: CASSLTGITGELFF.

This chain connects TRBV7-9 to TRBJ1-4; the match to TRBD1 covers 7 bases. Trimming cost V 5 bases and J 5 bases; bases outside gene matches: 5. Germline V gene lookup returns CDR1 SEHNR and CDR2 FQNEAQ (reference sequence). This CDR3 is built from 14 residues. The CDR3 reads CASSPGQTNEKLFF. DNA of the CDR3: TGTGCCAGCAGCCCGGGACAGACCAATGAAAAACTGTTTTTT.

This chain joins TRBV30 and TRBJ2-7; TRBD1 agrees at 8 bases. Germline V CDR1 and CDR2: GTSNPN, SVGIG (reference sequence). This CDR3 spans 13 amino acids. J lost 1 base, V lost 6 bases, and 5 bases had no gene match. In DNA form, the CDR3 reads TGTGCCTGCCGGACAGGGTCATCCTACGAGCAGTACTTC. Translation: CACRTGSSYEQYF.

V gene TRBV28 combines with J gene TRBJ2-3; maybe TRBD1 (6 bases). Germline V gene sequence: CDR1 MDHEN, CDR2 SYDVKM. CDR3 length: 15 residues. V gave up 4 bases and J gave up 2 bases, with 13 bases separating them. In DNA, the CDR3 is TGTGCCAGCAGTTCCCCAGAGGGGGACACAGATACGCAGTATTTT. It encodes CASSSPEGDTDTQYF.

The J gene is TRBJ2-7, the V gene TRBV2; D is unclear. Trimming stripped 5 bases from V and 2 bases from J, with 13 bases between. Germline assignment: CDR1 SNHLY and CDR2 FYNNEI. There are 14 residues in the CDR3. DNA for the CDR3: TGTGCCAGCAGTCTCCCAGTTGGTGCCTACGAGCAGTACTTC. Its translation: CASSLPVGAYEQYF.

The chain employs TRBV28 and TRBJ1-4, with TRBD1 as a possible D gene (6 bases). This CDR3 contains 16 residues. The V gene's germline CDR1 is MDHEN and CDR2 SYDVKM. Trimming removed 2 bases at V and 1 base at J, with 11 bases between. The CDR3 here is CASSLGGGQTNEKLFF. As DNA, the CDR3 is TGTGCCAGCAGTTTAGGCGGGGGGCAAACTAATGAAAAACTGTTTTTT.

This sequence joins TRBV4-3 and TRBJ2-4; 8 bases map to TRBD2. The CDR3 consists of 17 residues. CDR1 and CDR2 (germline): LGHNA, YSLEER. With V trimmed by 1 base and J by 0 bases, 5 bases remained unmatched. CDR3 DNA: TGCGCCAGCAGCCAAGGCTCGGGGGGGGTAGCCAAAAACATTCAGTACTTC. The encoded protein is CASSQGSGGVAKNIQYF.

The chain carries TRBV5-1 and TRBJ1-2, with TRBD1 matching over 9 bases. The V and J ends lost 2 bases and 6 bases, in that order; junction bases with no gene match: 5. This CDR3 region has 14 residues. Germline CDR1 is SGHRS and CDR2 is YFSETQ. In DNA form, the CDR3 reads TGCGCCAGCAGCTTAGGGACAGGGCCCAATGGCTACACCTTC. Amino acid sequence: CASSLGTGPNGYTF.

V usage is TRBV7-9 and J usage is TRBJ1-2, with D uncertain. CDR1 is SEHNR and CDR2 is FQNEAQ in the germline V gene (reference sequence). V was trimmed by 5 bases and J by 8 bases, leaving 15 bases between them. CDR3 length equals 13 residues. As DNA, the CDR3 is TGTGCCAGCAGCCCCGACACAAGTAGGGGCTACACCTTC. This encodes CASSPDTSRGYTF. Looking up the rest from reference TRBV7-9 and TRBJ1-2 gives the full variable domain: DTGVSQNPRHKITKRGQNVTFRCDPISEHNRLYWYRQTLGQGPEFLTYFQNEAQLEKSRLLSDRFSAERPKGSFSTLEIQRTEQGDSAMYLCASSPDTSRGYTFGSGTRLTVV.

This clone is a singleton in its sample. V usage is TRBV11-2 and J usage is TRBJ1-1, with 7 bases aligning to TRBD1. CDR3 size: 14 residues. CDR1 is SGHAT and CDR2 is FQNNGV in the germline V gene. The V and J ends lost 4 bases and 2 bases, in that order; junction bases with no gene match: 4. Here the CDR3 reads CASSSGTVNTEAFF. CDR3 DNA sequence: TGTGCCAGCAGCTCCGGGACAGTCAACACTGAAGCTTTCTTT.

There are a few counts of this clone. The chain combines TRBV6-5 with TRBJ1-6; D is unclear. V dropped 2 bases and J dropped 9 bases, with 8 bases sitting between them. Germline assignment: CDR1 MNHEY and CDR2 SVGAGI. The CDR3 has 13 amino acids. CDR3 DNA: TGTGCCAGCAGTTACAGCGGGGTTTCACCCCTCCACTTT. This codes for CASSYSGVSPLHF.

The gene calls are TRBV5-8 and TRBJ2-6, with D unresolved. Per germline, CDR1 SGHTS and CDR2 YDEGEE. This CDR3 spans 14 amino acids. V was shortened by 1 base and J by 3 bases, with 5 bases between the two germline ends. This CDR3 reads CASSLISGANVLTF. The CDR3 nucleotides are TGTGCCAGCAGCTTGATTAGTGGGGCCAACGTCCTGACTTTC.

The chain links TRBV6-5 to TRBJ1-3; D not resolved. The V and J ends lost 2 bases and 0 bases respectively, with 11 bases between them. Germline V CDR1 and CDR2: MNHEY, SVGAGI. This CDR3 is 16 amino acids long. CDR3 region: CASSYTAQSSGNTIYF. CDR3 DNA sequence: TGTGCCAGCAGTTACACGGCACAGAGCTCTGGAAACACCATATATTTT.

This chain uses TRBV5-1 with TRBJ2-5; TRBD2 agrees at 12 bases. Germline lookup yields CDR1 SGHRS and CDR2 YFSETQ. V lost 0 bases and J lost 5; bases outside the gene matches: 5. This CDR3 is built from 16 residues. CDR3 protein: CASSLGLAGAWETQYF. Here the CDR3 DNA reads TGCGCCAGCAGCTTGGGACTAGCGGGAGCCTGGGAGACCCAGTACTTC.

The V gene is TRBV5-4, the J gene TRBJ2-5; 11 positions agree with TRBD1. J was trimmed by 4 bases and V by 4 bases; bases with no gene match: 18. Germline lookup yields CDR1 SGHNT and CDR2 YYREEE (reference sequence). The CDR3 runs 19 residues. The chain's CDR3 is CASSPVAGTGGIVRETQYF. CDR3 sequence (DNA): TGTGCCAGCAGCCCAGTAGCCGGGACAGGGGGGATAGTAAGAGAGACCCAGTACTTC.

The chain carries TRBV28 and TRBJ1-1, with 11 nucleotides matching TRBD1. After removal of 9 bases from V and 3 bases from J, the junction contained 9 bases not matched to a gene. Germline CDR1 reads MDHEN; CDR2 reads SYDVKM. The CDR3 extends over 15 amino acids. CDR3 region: CASIGQGARDTEAFF. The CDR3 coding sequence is TGTGCCAGTATAGGACAGGGGGCACGTGACACTGAAGCTTTCTTT. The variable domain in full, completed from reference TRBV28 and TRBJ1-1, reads DVKVTQSSRYLVKRTGEKVFLECVQDMDHENMFWYRQDPGLGLRLIYFSYDVKMKEKGDIPEGYSVSREKKERFSLILESASTNQTSMYLCASIGQGARDTEAFFGQGTRLTVV.

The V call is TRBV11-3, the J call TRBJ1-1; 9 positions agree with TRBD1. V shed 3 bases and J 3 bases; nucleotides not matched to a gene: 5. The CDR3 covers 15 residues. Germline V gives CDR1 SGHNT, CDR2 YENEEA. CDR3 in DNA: TGTGCCAGCAGCTTCGTAACAGGGGGCTACACTGAAGCTTTCTTT. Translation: CASSFVTGGYTEAFF.

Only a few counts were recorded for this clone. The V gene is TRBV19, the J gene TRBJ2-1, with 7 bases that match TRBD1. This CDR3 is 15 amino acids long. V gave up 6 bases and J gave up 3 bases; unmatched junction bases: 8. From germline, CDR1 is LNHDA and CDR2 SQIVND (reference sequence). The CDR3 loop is CASRQTGMGYNEQFF. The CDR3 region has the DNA TGTGCCAGTAGGCAGACAGGGATGGGCTACAATGAGCAGTTCTTC.

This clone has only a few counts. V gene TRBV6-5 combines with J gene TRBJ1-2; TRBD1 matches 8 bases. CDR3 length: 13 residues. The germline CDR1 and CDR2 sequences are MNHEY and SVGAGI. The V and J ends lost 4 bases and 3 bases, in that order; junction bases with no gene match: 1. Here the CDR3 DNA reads TGTGCCAGCAGTTCGGACAGGGACTATGGCTACACCTTC. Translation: CASSSDRDYGYTF.